This TCR beta chain is from a study of blood T cell repertoires in COVID-19 (dated by TCRdb to between 2020 and 2021). Concerning the study at large: Samples covering the acute and convalescent phases of COVID-19 were provided by collaborators in the United States, Italy and Spain. The dataset comprised deeply sampled blood TCRbeta repertoires from subjects exposed to, actively infected with, or recovered from COVID-19. The samples were drawn from two sources: the first 160 participants of the ongoing ImmuneRACE study, and 1,200 or so subjects contributed by 6 global collaborators. Where HLA class I and class II types were available, the types were taken from metadata supplied by the sample provider, not from assay-based typing. The sample metadata nearly always contained a de-identified subject ID, COVID-19 status, age in years and sex. The material from the prospective study consisted of cDNA or gDNA derived from T cells, B-cell-depleted T cells, or PBMCs. A freely available public database, intended as a resource for researchers studying the immune response to SARS-CoV-2, is where the repertoires were released.

Each collaborating institution followed its own protocols to collect whole blood in K2EDTA tubes. For TCRbeta analysis, collaborators shipped samples as frozen whole blood, isolated PBMCs, or DNA extracted from either of those sample types. Measured from the cysteine to the phenylalanine, the CDR3 is 12 residues long. The kept DNA is CDR3 alone, 36 bases in frame from the first base. Deletion took 10 bases off V and 1 base off J, with a span of 10 bases between the germline ends. CDR1 and CDR2, per the germline V gene, are WSHSY and SAAADI. TCRbeta CDR3 regions were amplified from genomic DNA by means of the immunoSEQ Assay, a bias-controlled multiplex PCR. Per the source publication's procedure: The number of nucleated cells in each sample was estimated by amplification of reference gene primers within the assay. To quantify the absolute abundance of each unique TCRbeta CDR3 rearrangement, sequence reads were collapsed and filtered. For each sample, productive Simpson clonality was calculated by taking the square root of Simpson's diversity index across productive rearrangements. TCRdb's version of the immuneACCESS table is confined to in-frame rearrangements and falls short of the full clone set. An unresolved V gene accounts for under half of the shortfall where checked; the remainder is of unknown origin. Clone size and V and J calls were adopted from that table, with D and trimming inferred from the DNA. This sample holds approximately 160,000 clones; about four fifths were observed only once. The top ten clonotypes cover roughly 11% of the sample.

Note on this clone: What this receptor recognizes is not known. No base quality information exists; no much larger clone differs at one position.

Points the paper makes about the study in general: The amount of clinical and demographic metadata varied by source and participant and was provided uncurated.

Sample: peripheral blood. This sequence originates from a man in his fifties or sixties with active or convalescent COVID-19. The rearrangement joined TRBV10-2 to TRBJ2-5; no confident D gene assignment can be made. The DNA is as follows: TGCGCCACCTGGGCTTTCCAAGAGACCCAGTACTTC. Its protein product is CATWAFQETQYF.